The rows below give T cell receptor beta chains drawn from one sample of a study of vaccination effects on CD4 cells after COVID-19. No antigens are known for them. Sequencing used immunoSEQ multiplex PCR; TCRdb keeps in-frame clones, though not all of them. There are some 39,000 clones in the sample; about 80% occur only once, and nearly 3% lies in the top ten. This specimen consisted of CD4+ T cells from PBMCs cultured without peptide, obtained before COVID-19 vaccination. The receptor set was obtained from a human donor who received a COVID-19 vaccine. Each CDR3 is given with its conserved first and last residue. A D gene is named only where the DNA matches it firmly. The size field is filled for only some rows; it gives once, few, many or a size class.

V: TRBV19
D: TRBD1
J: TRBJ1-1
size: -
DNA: TGTGCCAGTAGTACCAGGGGGCAAGGGAGGACTGAAGCTTTCTTT
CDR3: CASSTRGQGRTEAFF

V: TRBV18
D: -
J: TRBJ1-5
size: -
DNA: TGTGCCAGCTCACGGACAGAAAATCAGCCCCAGCATTTT
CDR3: CASSRTENQPQHF

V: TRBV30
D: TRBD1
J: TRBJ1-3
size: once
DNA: TGTGCCTGGAGGCCATCAGGGGGCCTCTTAAGAACCATATATTTT
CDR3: CAWRPSGGLLRTIYF

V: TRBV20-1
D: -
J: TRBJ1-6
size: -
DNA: TGCAGTGCTAGTTGGGGGTCTTCCAGGGTTTCACCCCTCCACTTT
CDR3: CSASWGSSRVSPLHF

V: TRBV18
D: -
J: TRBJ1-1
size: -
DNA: TGTGCCAGCTCACCAAGAGGACAGACGTCGAACACTGAAGCTTTCTTT
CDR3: CASSPRGQTSNTEAFF

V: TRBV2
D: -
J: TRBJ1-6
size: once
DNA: TGTGCCAGCGGGTTCCTGGAGAATTCACCCCTCCACTTT
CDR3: CASGFLENSPLHF

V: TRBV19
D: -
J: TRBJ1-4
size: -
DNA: TGTGCCAGTAGTATAGCCGCAGCAACTAATGAAAAACTGTTTTTT
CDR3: CASSIAAATNEKLFF

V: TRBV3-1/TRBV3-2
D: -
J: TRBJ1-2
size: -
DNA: TGTGCCAGCAGCCATGCCCCCAGGGATAAGAGTTACACCTTC
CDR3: CASSHAPRDKSYTF

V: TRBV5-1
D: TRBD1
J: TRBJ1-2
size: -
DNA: TGCGCCAGCAGCTTGCGCCAAGGGGGCGATGGCTACACCTTC
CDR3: CASSLRQGGDGYTF

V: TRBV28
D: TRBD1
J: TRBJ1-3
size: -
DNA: TGTGCCAGCAGTACCCCCGGACAGGCCTCTGGAAACACCATATATTTT
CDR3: CASSTPGQASGNTIYF

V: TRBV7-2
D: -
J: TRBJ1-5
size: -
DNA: TGTGCCAGCAGCTTAGGGAACACGGCCCAGCATTTT
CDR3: CASSLGNTAQHF

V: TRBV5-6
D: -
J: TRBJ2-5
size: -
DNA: TGTGCCAGCAGCCCGGACTTGGAGACCCAGTACTTC
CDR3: CASSPDLETQYF

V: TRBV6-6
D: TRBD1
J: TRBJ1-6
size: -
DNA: TGTGCCGGAAGAGGCCCAGGGGGTTCACCCCTCCACTTT
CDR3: CAGRGPGGSPLHF

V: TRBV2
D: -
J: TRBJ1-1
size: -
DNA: TGTGCCAGCAGTGAACTGGGGTTCTCAGGAGCTTTCTTT
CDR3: CASSELGFSGAFF

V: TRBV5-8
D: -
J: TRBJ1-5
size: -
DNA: TGTGCCAGCAGCTTGGAACCTTATCAGCCCCAGCATTTT
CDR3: CASSLEPYQPQHF

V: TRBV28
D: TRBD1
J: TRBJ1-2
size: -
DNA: TGTGCCAGCAGCCCTGGGGACAGGGGCTATGGCTACACCTTC
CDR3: CASSPGDRGYGYTF

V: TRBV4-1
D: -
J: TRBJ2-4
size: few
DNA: TGCGCCAGCAGCCAAGGGCTACAGACCACGGGAGCCAAAAACATTCAGTACTTC
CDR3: CASSQGLQTTGAKNIQYF

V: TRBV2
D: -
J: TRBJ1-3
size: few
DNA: TGTGCCAGCACGGCCGACGGACTCTCTGGAAACACCATATATTTT
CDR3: CASTADGLSGNTIYF

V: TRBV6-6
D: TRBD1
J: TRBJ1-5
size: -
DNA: TGTGCCAGCAGTCCGACGGACAGGGGGAATCAGCCCCAGCATTTT
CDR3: CASSPTDRGNQPQHF

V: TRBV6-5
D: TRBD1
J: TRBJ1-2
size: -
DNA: TGTGCCAGCAGACGGGACAGGGAAAATAACTATGGCTACACCTTC
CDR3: CASRRDRENNYGYTF

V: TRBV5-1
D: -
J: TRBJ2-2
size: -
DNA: TGCGCCAGCAGCTTGGGCCCGAACACCGGGGAGCTGTTTTTT
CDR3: CASSLGPNTGELFF

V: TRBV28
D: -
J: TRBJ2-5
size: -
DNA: TGTGCCAGCAGTTTGTACAGACAACCCCAAGAGACCCAGTACTTC
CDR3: CASSLYRQPQETQYF

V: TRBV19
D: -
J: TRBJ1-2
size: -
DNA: TGTGCCAGTAGTACCCGGACAGATTCCTATGGCTACACCTTC
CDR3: CASSTRTDSYGYTF

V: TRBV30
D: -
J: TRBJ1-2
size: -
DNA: TGTGCCTGGAGTCTCACGCGTGGTGGAGGCTACACCTTC
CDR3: CAWSLTRGGGYTF

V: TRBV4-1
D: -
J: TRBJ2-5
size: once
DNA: TGCGCCAGCAGCCAAGCGGAGAATTTAGAGACCCAGTACTTC
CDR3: CASSQAENLETQYF

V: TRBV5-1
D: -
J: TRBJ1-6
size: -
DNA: TGCGCCAGCAGCTTGGGAGGGCCGGGGAATTCACCCCTCCACTTT
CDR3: CASSLGGPGNSPLHF

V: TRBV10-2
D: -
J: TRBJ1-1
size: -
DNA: TGCGCCAGCAGTGAGTCGGCGGGGAGGGCTGAAGCTTTCTTT
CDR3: CASSESAGRAEAFF

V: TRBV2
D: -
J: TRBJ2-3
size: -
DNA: TGTGCCAGCACGTCAGGCACAGATACGCAGTATTTT
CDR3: CASTSGTDTQYF

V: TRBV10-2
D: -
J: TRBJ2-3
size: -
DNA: TGCGCCAGCTCGCGGGCAGGGTGGGGAGATACGCAGTATTTT
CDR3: CASSRAGWGDTQYF

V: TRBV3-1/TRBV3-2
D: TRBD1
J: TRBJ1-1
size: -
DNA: TGTGCCAGCAGCTCCCTAGCCGGACAGGGTAGCGCTTTCTTT
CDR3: CASSSLAGQGSAFF

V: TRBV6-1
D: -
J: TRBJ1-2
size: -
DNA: TGTGCCAGCAGTGAGCCAGGGAGGAACTATGGCTACACCTTC
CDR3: CASSEPGRNYGYTF

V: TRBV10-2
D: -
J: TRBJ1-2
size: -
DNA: TGCGCCAGCAGTGCGGGCAGAAACTATGGCTACACCTTC
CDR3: CASSAGRNYGYTF

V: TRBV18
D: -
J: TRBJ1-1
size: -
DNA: TGTGCCAGCTCACCACTTAGCGGGTTCACTGAAGCTTTCTTT
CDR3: CASSPLSGFTEAFF

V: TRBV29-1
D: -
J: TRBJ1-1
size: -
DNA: TGCAGCGTTGAAGAGGGGGGGGGCACTGAAGCTTTCTTT
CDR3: CSVEEGGGTEAFF

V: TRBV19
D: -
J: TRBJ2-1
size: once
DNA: TGTGCCAGTAGTGATCCGTCCGGGACAATCTTTAATGAGCAGTTCTTC
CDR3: CASSDPSGTIFNEQFF

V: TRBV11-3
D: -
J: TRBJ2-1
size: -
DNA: TGTGCCAGCAGCTTGAGTATTGCCAGCTCCTACAATGAGCAGTTCTTC
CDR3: CASSLSIASSYNEQFF

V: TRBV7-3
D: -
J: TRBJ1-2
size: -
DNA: TGTGCCAGCAGCTTAACGGCAGGGGCTAACTATGGCTACACCTTC
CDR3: CASSLTAGANYGYTF

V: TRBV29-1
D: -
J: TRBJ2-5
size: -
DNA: TGCAGCGTCGGGCACGGGGTGCAAGAGACCCAGTACTTC
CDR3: CSVGHGVQETQYF

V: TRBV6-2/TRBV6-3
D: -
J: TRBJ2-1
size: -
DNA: TGTGCCAGCAGTCAGGGCCAGAAGCAGTTCTTC
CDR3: CASSQGQKQFF

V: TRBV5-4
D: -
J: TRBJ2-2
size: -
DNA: TGTGCCAGCAGCTTCACAGGGCGGAACACCGGGGAGCTGTTTTTT
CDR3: CASSFTGRNTGELFF

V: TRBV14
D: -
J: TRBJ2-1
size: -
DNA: TGTGCCAGCAGCCTCTTTCGTGGGTATGAGCAGTTCTTC
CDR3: CASSLFRGYEQFF

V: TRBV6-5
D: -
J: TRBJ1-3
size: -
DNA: TGTGCCAGCAGTTACGCGGGGGAAGTTGGAAACACCATATATTTT
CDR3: CASSYAGEVGNTIYF

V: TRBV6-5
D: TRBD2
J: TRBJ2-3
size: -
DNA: TGTGCCGGCGGGGGGGCTCTTAGCACAGATACGCAGTATTTT
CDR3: CAGGGALSTDTQYF

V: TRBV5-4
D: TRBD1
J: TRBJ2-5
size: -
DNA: TGTGCCAGCAGGTCGACAGGGGTAGAGACCCAGTACTTC
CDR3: CASRSTGVETQYF

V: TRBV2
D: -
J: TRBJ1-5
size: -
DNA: TGTGCCAGCCAAGGACAGAATAATCAGCCCCAGCATTTT
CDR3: CASQGQNNQPQHF

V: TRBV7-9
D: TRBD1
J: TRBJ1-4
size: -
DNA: TGTGCCAGCAGCAACAGGGGGCTGGTTGAAAAACTGTTTTTT
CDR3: CASSNRGLVEKLFF

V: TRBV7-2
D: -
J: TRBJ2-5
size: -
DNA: TGTGCCAACTCACAAGGACCGATTCCTCAAGAGACCCAGTACTTC
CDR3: CANSQGPIPQETQYF

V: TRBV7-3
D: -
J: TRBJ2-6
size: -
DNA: TGTGCCAGCAGCACAGCCCGGATCTCTGGGGCCAACGTCCTGACTTTC
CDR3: CASSTARISGANVLTF

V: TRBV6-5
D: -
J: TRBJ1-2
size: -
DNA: TGTGCCAGCAGTTACGGTGGAGGGGGGACCTATGGCTACACCTTC
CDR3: CASSYGGGGTYGYTF